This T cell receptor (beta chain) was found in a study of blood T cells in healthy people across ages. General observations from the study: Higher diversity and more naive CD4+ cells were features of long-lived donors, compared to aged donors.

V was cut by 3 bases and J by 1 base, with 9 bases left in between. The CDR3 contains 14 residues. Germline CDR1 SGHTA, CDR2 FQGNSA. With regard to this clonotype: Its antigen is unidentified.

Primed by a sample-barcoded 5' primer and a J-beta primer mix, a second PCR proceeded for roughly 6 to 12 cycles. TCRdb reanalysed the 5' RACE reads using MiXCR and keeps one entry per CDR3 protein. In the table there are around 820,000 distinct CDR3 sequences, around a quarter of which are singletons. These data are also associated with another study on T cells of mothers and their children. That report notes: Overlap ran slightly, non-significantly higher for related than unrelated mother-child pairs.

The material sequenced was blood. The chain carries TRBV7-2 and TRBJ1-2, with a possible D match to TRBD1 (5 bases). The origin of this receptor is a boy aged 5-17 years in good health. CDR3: CASSLRGDNYGYTF. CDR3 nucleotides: TGTGCCAGCAGCTTGAGGGGAGATAACTATGGCTACACCTTC. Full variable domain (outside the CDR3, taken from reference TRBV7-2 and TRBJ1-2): GAGVSQSPSNKVTEKGKDVELRCDPISGHTALYWYRQSLGQGLEFLIYFQGNSAPDKSGLPSDRFSAERTGGSVSTLTIQRTQQEDSAVYLCASSLRGDNYGYTFGSGTRLTVV.